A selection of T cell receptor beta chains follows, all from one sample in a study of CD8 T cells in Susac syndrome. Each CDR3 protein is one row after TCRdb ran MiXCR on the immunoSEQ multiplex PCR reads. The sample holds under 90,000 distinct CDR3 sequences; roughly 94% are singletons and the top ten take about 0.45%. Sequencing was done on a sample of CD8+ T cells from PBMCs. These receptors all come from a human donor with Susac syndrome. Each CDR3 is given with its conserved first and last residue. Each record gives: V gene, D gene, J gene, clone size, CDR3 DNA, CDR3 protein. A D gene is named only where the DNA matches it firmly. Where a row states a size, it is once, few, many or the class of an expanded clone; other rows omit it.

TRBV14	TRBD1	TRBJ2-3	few	TGTGCCAGCAGCCAAGTCTGGGACAGGATAACAGATACGCAGTATTTT	CASSQVWDRITDTQYF
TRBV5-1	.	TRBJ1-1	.	TGCGCCAGCAGCTTATACAGCGCGAACACTGAAGCTTTCTTT	CASSLYSANTEAFF
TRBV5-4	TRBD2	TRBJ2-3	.	TGTGCCAGCAGCTTAACCGGACTAGCGGGAGGTACGCAGTATTTT	CASSLTGLAGGTQYF
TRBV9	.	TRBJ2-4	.	TGTGCCAGCAGCGAGGATGGCGCCCTTCAAAACATTCAGTACTTC	CASSEDGALQNIQYF
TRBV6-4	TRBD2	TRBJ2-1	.	TGTGCCAGCAGTGACGGACTAGATAGGAATGAGCAGTTCTTC	CASSDGLDRNEQFF
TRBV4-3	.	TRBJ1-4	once	TGCGCCAGCAGCCAAGGGACGGAGGAAAAACTGTTTTTT	CASSQGTEEKLFF
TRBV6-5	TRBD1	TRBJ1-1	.	TGTGCCAGCAGTTACTCGGGGACAGGGGGCGAAGCTTTCTTT	CASSYSGTGGEAFF
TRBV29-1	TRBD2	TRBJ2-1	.	TGCAGCGTTTTGGGACTAGCAGAGAATGAGCAGTTCTTC	CSVLGLAENEQFF
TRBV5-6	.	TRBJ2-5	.	TGTGCCAGCAGCTCGTCCTCCAGCTTTGGAGAGACCCAGTACTTC	CASSSSSSFGETQYF
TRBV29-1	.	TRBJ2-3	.	TGCAGCGTTGAAACATACACAGATACGCAGTATTTT	CSVETYTDTQYF
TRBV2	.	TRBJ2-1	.	TGTGCCACCCCGCGGGAAGCATACAATGAGCAGTTCTTC	CATPREAYNEQFF
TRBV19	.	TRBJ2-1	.	TGTGCCAGTAGTGTAGCGCCTTCCTACAATGAGCAGTTCTTC	CASSVAPSYNEQFF
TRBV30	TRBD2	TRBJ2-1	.	TGTGCCTGGTACCGGACTAGCGGGAGGGGTCCCTACAATGAGCAGTTCTTC	CAWYRTSGRGPYNEQFF
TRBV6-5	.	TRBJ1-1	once	TGTGCCAGCAGCTTAGGGGGGAGGACTGAAGCTTTCTTT	CASSLGGRTEAFF
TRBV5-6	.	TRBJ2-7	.	TGTGCCAGCAGCTTGGCCGGCAGGGTCTGGTCCTACGAGCAGTACTTC	CASSLAGRVWSYEQYF
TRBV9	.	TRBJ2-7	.	TGTGCCAGCAGCGCGCAGGGTCCCTCCTACGAGCAGTACTTC	CASSAQGPSYEQYF
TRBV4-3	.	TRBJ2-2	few	TGCGCCAGCAGCCCCGCTCATCGGGGAGACACCGGGGAGCTGTTTTTT	CASSPAHRGDTGELFF
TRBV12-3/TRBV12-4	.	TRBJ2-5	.	TGTGCCAGCAGCGGTGTCGTGGAGACCCAGTACTTC	CASSGVVETQYF
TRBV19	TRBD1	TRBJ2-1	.	TGTGCCACCCGACAGGGGGCCAATGAGCAGTTCTTC	CATRQGANEQFF
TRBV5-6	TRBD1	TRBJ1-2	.	TGTGCCAGCAGCTCCGGGACAGGGGTCGGCTACACCTTC	CASSSGTGVGYTF
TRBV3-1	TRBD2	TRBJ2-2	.	TGTGCCAGCAGCCAAGATCTAATTAGCGGGACCCCGAACACCGGGGAGCTGTTTTTT	CASSQDLISGTPNTGELFF
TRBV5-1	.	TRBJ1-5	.	TGCGCCAGCAGCTTGGATGTCGGAGGGATTCCTCAGCCCCAGCATTTT	CASSLDVGGIPQPQHF
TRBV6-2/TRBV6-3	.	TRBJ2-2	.	TGTGCCAGCAGTTCATTGCCCGCCGGGGAGCTGTTTTTT	CASSSLPAGELFF
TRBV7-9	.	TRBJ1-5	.	TGTGCCAGCAGCAATCAGATGGACACTAGCAATCAGCCCCAGCATTTT	CASSNQMDTSNQPQHF
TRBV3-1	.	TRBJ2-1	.	TGTGCCAGCAGCCAGGACAATGAGCAGTTCTTC	CASSQDNEQFF
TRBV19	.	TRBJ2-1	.	TGTGCCAGTAGTATGGCGGTTTGGAATGAGCAGTTCTTC	CASSMAVWNEQFF
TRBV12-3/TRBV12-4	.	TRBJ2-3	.	TGTGCCAGCAGTCCCTGGGACGATACGCAGTATTTT	CASSPWDDTQYF
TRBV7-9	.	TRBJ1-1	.	TGTGCCAGCAGCCCCAGGGAAGGGTCTGAAGCTTTCTTT	CASSPREGSEAFF
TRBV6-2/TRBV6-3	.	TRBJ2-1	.	TGTGCCAGCCTAAGATCTCACAATGAGCAGTTCTTC	CASLRSHNEQFF
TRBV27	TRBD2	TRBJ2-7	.	TGTGCCAGCAGTCTACTAGCGGACCCGGACGAGCAGTACTTC	CASSLLADPDEQYF
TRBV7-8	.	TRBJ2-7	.	TGTGCCAGCAGCTTATACCTAGCGCCAGATTACGAGCAGTACTTC	CASSLYLAPDYEQYF
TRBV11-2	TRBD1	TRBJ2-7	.	TGTGCCAGCAGCCCGCCGACAGGGGCGGACGAGCAGTACTTC	CASSPPTGADEQYF
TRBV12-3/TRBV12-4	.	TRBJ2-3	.	TGTGCCAGCAGTTTAGGGGAGGCCTCCCCCACAGATACGCAGTATTTT	CASSLGEASPTDTQYF
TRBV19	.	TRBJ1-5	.	TGTGCCAGTAGTATGACCGGATTTGGCAATCAGCCCCAGCATTTT	CASSMTGFGNQPQHF
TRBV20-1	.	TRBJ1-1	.	TGCAGTGCTACGGGAGCTTTCTTT	CSATGAFF
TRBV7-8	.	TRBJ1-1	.	TGTGCCAGCAGCTTAGCCTATTCGGGGAACACTGAAGCTTTCTTT	CASSLAYSGNTEAFF
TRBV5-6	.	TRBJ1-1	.	TGTGCCAGCAGCTACTACACTACAGGTTCAGGGAACACTGAAGCTTTCTTT	CASSYYTTGSGNTEAFF
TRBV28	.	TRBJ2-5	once	TGTGCCAGCAGTTTCGACTGGGCTAGTGAGACCCAGTACTTC	CASSFDWASETQYF
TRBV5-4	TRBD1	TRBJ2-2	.	TGTGCCAGCAGCTCCGGGACAGCGACCGGGGAGCTGTTTTTT	CASSSGTATGELFF
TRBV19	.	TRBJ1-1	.	TGTGCCAGTAGCCCTGACTGGCGGCAGAACACTGAAGCTTTCTTT	CASSPDWRQNTEAFF
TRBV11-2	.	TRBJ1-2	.	TGTGCCAGCAGCCTATCAGGGCAAGAGGCCTTC	CASSLSGQEAF
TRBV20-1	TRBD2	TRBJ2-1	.	TGCAGTGCCCAAGGGACTAGCGGGAGTTGGGATGAGCAGTTCTTC	CSAQGTSGSWDEQFF
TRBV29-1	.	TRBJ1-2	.	TGCAGCGTTGTCAGGGACGGCTACACCTTC	CSVVRDGYTF
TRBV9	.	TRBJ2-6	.	TGTGCCAGCAGCGTTACCTTGGGTGCCCCTGGGGCCAACGTCCTGACTTTC	CASSVTLGAPGANVLTF
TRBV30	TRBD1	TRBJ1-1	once	TGTGCCTGGAGTGTAGGGACAGTAGAAGCTTTCTTT	CAWSVGTVEAFF
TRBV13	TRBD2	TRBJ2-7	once	TGTGCCAGCAGCTTAGGCCTAGCGGTCGACGAGCAGTACTTC	CASSLGLAVDEQYF
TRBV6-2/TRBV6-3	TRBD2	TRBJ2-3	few	TGTGCCAGCAGTTACACTAGCGGGAGCACAGATACGCAGTATTTT	CASSYTSGSTDTQYF